These 19 T cell receptor beta chains were all obtained from the same sample, sequenced in a study of T cells in localized non-small cell lung cancer (dated by TCRdb to 2019 to 2021). Preparation of the library involved the immunoSEQ multiplex PCR assay. The table was pulled from immuneACCESS by TCRdb, which kept in-frame rearrangements only. Such tables lose some clones; where checked, under half of the loss comes from unresolved V genes, and the rest has no known cause. The sample table shows around 1,900 clones, and approximately 30% are seen once. The ten biggest clones cover about a fifth of the sample. The sample in question was normal lung tissue next to the tumor, obtained before any cancer treatment. Receptor source: a woman aged 40 to 75 with stage II lung adenocarcinoma.

The chain recombines TRBV10-2 with TRBJ2-7; the match to TRBD2 covers 15 bases. Per germline, CDR1 WSHSY and CDR2 SAAADI. This CDR3 is 16 amino acids long. V lost 2 bases to trimming and J lost 3 bases; unmatched junction nucleotides: 2. CDR3 bases: TGCGCCAGCAGTGAGCCGGGACTAGCGGGGGGCTACGAGCAGTACTTC. Translated: CASSEPGLAGGYEQYF.

The chain combines TRBV18 with TRBJ2-7, with D possibly matching TRBD2 (5 bases). CDR1 and CDR2 (germline): KGHSH, LQKENI. The CDR3 totals 12 residues. Trimming pared 2 bases from V and 7 bases from J, leaving 9 bases between. CDR3 DNA: TGTGCCAGCTCACCAACGGGGAGAGAGCAGTACTTC. This gives the protein CASSPTGREQYF. The full variable domain, with the rest looked up from reference TRBV18 and TRBJ2-7, is NAGVMQNPRHLVRRRGQEARLRCSPMKGHSHVYWYRQLPEEGLKFMVYLQKENIIDESGMPKERFSAEFPKEGPSILRIQQVVRGDSAAYFCASSPTGREQYFGPGTRLTVT.

This clone is labeled as medium-sized. The chain employs TRBV11-3 and TRBJ1-6; D not resolved. With 5 bases removed from V and 1 base from J, the gap between germline ends came to 12 bases. In germline, CDR1 is SGHNT, CDR2 YENEEA. This CDR3 is built from 16 residues. The CDR3 region has the DNA TGTGCCAGCAGCCCCCGCGAGGGTTCCTATAATTCACCCCTCCACTTT. Translated: CASSPREGSYNSPLHF.

This clone was seen a handful of times. The chain has TRBV19 and TRBJ1-1; 9 nucleotides match TRBD1. Per the germline V gene, CDR1 is LNHDA and CDR2 is SQIVND (reference sequence). V shed 5 bases, J shed 3 bases, and the junction held 7 bases outside the gene matches. The CDR3 contains 15 residues. The DNA of the CDR3 is TGTGCCAGTAGTCCCGGGACAGGGAGGGACACTGAAGCTTTCTTT. Protein product: CASSPGTGRDTEAFF.

By its share, this clone is medium-sized. The gene calls are TRBV11-3 and TRBJ2-3; D is ambiguous. This CDR3 spans 15 amino acids. The ends were cut back, 0 bases at V and 1 base at J, with 8 bases in the middle. The V gene's germline CDR1 is SGHNT and CDR2 YENEEA. The CDR3 DNA follows: TGTGCCAGCAGCTTAGAGGGCATCGGCACAGATACGCAGTATTTT. Its protein product is CASSLEGIGTDTQYF.

V gene TRBV10-3 combines with J gene TRBJ2-5; TRBD2 matches at 9 bases. V shed 0 bases, J shed 5 bases, and the junction held 7 bases outside the gene matches. The V gene's germline CDR1 is ENHRY and CDR2 SYGVKD. The CDR3 consists of 16 residues. The CDR3 coding sequence is TGTGCCATCAGTGAGTCTGGCGGGGGGGCTGTTGAGACCCAGTACTTC. Protein sequence: CAISESGGGAVETQYF.

The V and J genes are TRBV19 and TRBJ1-1; D is possibly TRBD1 (5 bases). From germline, CDR1 is LNHDA and CDR2 SQIVND (reference sequence). V lost 10 bases, J lost 1 base, and 13 bases lay in between. The length of the CDR3 is 13 residues. Here the CDR3 DNA reads TGTGCCACAGCCCCGAGGGGGAACACTGAAGCTTTCTTT. This gives the protein CATAPRGNTEAFF.

By share of the sample, this clone is large (0.1 to 1%). The chain recombines TRBV9 with TRBJ1-1, with a tentative D call TRBD1 (6 bases). This CDR3 has 13 amino acids. The germline gives CDR1 SGDLS, CDR2 YYNGEE. The V end lost 7 bases, the J end lost 1 base, and 11 bases lay between the germline ends. The CDR3 here is CASRDTENTEAFF. Here the CDR3 DNA reads TGTGCCAGCCGGGACACGGAGAACACTGAAGCTTTCTTT.

The chain uses TRBV5-1 and TRBJ1-1; no clear D. Germline V gene data show CDR1 as SGHRS and CDR2 as YFSETQ. V gave up 4 bases and J gave up 6 bases, with 16 bases separating them. The CDR3 is 14 amino acids. The chain's CDR3 is CASSKGSSGPEAFF. The CDR3 coding sequence is TGCGCCAGCAGCAAAGGGTCATCTGGGCCTGAAGCTTTCTTT.

The chain has TRBV18 and TRBJ2-1; TRBD2 might be the D (6 bases). Per the germline V gene, CDR1 is KGHSH and CDR2 is LQKENI. The ends were cut back, 5 bases at V and 8 bases at J, with 37 bases in the middle. The CDR3 is 21 amino acids. The CDR3 bases are TGTGCCAGCTCAGACCCCTTTAGGGAGGACAACCGTATAATCTTAGGCGATGAGCAGTTCTTC. Protein sequence: CASSDPFREDNRIILGDEQFF.

The chain couples TRBV6-8 to TRBJ2-7; the match to TRBD2 covers 11 bases. This CDR3 has 14 residues. V trimming: 5 bases; J trimming: 6 bases; junction bases outside the gene matches: 6. Germline CDR1 MNHGY, CDR2 SAAAGT. The CDR3 DNA reads TGTGCCAGCAGTACTAGCGGGAGATTTACCGAGCAGTACTTC. This translates into CASSTSGRFTEQYF.

The CDR3 sequence: CASSWTGNGELFF. In DNA, the CDR3 is TGTGCCAGCAGTTGGACAGGGAACGGGGAGCTGTTTTTT. The V gene is TRBV28, the J gene TRBJ2-2; TRBD1 matches at 8 bases. V dropped 4 bases and J dropped 7; count of bases not matched to a gene: 2. The germline V gene encodes CDR1 MDHEN and CDR2 SYDVKM. This CDR3 is built from 13 residues.

This clone was picked up a small number of times. The chain links TRBV19 to TRBJ1-3; D is unresolved. CDR1 and CDR2 (germline): LNHDA, SQIVND (reference sequence). The CDR3 length is 15 residues. With 7 bases removed from V and 5 bases from J, the gap between germline ends came to 18 bases. CDR3 in amino acids: CASTEIGNARNTIYF. CDR3 nucleotides: TGTGCCAGTACCGAGATTGGGAATGCAAGAAACACCATATATTTT.

The rearrangement links TRBV5-1 to TRBJ2-1, with 9 bases matching TRBD1. With 5 bases clipped from V and 3 bases from J, the junction kept 6 bases outside the gene matches. CDR1 and CDR2 (germline): SGHRS, YFSETQ. CDR3 size: 15 residues. DNA for the CDR3: TGCGCCAGCAGGCTGGGACAGGGCTACTACAATGAGCAGTTCTTC. As protein: CASRLGQGYYNEQFF.

This chain joins TRBV18 and TRBJ2-5; 9 bases fit TRBD1. CDR1 and CDR2 (germline): KGHSH, LQKENI. The CDR3 loop spans 15 amino acids. The J segment lost 4 bases and the V segment lost 4 bases, leaving 7 bases of the junction unmatched. CDR3 sequence: CASSRGQGSGETQYF. As DNA, the CDR3 is TGTGCCAGCTCACGGGGACAGGGTTCGGGAGAGACCCAGTACTTC.

The gene calls are TRBV6-8 and TRBJ1-1, with 11 positions matching TRBD1. From germline, CDR1 is MNHGY and CDR2 SAAAGT. The CDR3 is 15 residues long. With V trimmed by 5 bases and J by 6 bases, 8 bases remained unmatched. The CDR3 DNA is TGTGCCAGCAGTGGGAGGGACAGGGGGGCCCCTGAAGCTTTCTTT. Amino acids: CASSGRDRGAPEAFF.

This clone has only a few counts. The chain combines TRBV11-3 with TRBJ2-1; D assignment may be TRBD1 or TRBD2 (5 bases each). The CDR3 contains 18 residues. Trimming cost V 5 bases and J 7 bases, with 27 bases left between them. The germline gives CDR1 SGHNT, CDR2 YENEEA. The DNA of the CDR3 is TGTGCCAGCAGCCCTACTAGTAGGGTAGGGGCCGCGGGTAATGAGCAGTTCTTC. Translation: CASSPTSRVGAAGNEQFF.

This clone is judged medium-sized. V is TRBV30 and J is TRBJ1-2; no definite D call. V gave up 3 bases and J gave up 4 bases, with 6 bases separating them. The CDR3 totals 11 residues. CDR1 is GTSNPN, CDR2 SVGIG, per germline (reference sequence). CDR3 residues: CAWRSGYGYTF. CDR3 nucleotide sequence: TGTGCCTGGAGAAGTGGCTATGGCTACACCTTC.

This clone has more than one count but fewer than ten. Here the CDR3 DNA reads TGTGCCAGCGGGATCGGAGGGGCAACTAATGAAAAACTGTTTTTT. Amino acids: CASGIGGATNEKLFF. This sequence joins TRBV6-8 and TRBJ1-4, with D perhaps TRBD1 (5 bases). The germline CDR1 and CDR2 sequences are MNHGY and SAAAGT. The CDR3 has 15 residues. Trimming cost V 8 bases and J 0 bases, with 13 bases left between them.